This T cell receptor (beta chain) stems from a study of blood T cell repertoires in COVID-19. Germline V gene sequence: CDR1 DFQATT, CDR2 SNEGSKA (reference sequence). The CDR3 covers 13 residues. Trimming removed 3 bases at V and 7 bases at J, with 16 bases between. The assay was immunoSEQ multiplex PCR, and TCRdb's table has in-frame clones only and misses some. The repertoire holds under 300,000 clones, about nine tenths seen once, with about 5.9% in the top ten. V is TRBV20-1 and J is TRBJ2-7, with D tentatively TRBD2 (5 bases). The TCR sequence derives from a man aged 55 to 70 with acute or convalescent COVID-19. Sample: peripheral blood. In DNA form, the CDR3 reads TGCAGTGCTAGTGATGTGGGAGTTGGAGAGCAGTACTTC. This encodes CSASDVGVGEQYF.